Below are 30 T cell receptor beta chains sequenced from a single sample in a study of control samples from healthy donors and cancer patients. TCRdb's table, derived via immunoSEQ multiplex PCR, lists solely in-frame clones and lacks some. Here the sample spans approximately 93,000 clones, 85% to 90% being singletons. The sample comprised PBMCs. These receptors were obtained from a woman aged 45-65 years with colorectal cancer.

The chain links TRBV3-1 (or the pseudogene TRBV3-2) to TRBJ1-1; D remains unclear. The CDR3 runs to 12 residues. CDR1 and CDR2 from the germline V gene are LGHDT and YNNKEL (reference sequence). V lost 3 bases to trimming and J lost 7 bases, with 9 bases between them. This chain's CDR3 is CASSHGGIEAFF. The CDR3 DNA is TGTGCCAGCAGCCACGGTGGAATTGAAGCTTTCTTT.

The chain combines TRBV30 with TRBJ1-5; D remains unclear. V was shortened by 0 bases and J by 6 bases, with 9 bases between the two germline ends. CDR1 and CDR2 from the germline V gene are GTSNPN and SVGIG (reference sequence). The CDR3 length is 13 residues. For the CDR3, the DNA is TGTGCCTGGAGTGTCGGGGAGGTTCAGCCCCAGCATTTT. Translated, it gives CAWSVGEVQPQHF.

In its sample, this clone was seen once. The chain recombines TRBV18 with TRBJ1-1, with D hard to call. Trimming cost V 2 bases and J 1 base, with 8 bases left between them. The CDR3 consists of 14 residues. Germline V gene sequence: CDR1 KGHSH, CDR2 LQKENI. The CDR3 DNA reads TGTGCCAGCTCACCAGTGTCCGCGAACACTGAAGCTTTCTTT. Protein product: CASSPVSANTEAFF.

This chain connects TRBV7-3 to TRBJ2-3; D gene ambiguous. Germline V gene sequence: CDR1 SGHTA, CDR2 FQGTGA. This CDR3 has 13 residues. V gave up 4 bases and J gave up 6 bases, with 11 bases separating them. The CDR3 coding sequence is TGTGCCAGCAGCTCCCGGAAATTGGATACGCAGTATTTT. Its protein product is CASSSRKLDTQYF.

The chain joins TRBV21-1 to TRBJ2-7. TRBV21-1 is tagged as a pseudogene. CDR3 length equals 14 residues. CDR3 in DNA: TGTGCCACTAACGAACTGGGACGGCCCTACGAGCAGTACGTC. It translates to CATNELGRPYEQYV.

The CDR3 protein is CASSLAGGAGTEAFF. The CDR3 DNA reads TGCGCCAGCAGCTTGGCGGGGGGGGCCGGCACTGAAGCTTTCTTT. V gene TRBV5-1 combines with J gene TRBJ1-1; possibly TRBD1 for D (6 bases). CDR3 length: 15 residues. The V and J ends lost 0 bases and 4 bases respectively, with 13 bases between them. Germline values: CDR1 SGHRS, CDR2 YFSETQ.

The chain couples TRBV7-2 to TRBJ2-1; D perhaps matches TRBD2 (6 bases). CDR3 length: 14 amino acids. The V gene lost 4 bases and the J gene lost 8 bases, with 15 bases spanning the gap. CDR1 and CDR2 (germline): SGHTA, FQGNSA. CDR3 nucleotides: TGTGCCAGCAGCTCATCGGCGGGGTTTCATGAGCAGTTCTTC. Translation: CASSSSAGFHEQFF.

The V call is TRBV28, the J call TRBJ2-7; TRBD1 agrees at 10 bases. Trimming at V came to 6 bases and at J to 5 bases, leaving 4 bases not matched to a gene. The CDR3 runs to 13 residues. CDR1 and CDR2 (germline): MDHEN, SYDVKM. CDR3 loop: CASRGQGINEQYV. In nucleotides, the CDR3 is TGTGCCAGCAGGGGACAGGGGATCAACGAGCAGTACGTC.

The count of this clone is one. The CDR3 spells CASLGGNTIYF. Here the CDR3 DNA reads TGTGCCAGCCTTGGGGGAAACACCATATATTTT. The V call is TRBV28, the J call TRBJ1-3; D remains ambiguous. Germline-derived CDR1 and CDR2 are MDHEN and SYDVKM. V gave up 8 bases and J gave up 4 bases, with 6 bases separating them. The CDR3 is 11 residues long.

The table lists this clone with a count of one. V is TRBV6-5 and J is TRBJ1-1, with 7 bases lining up with TRBD1. The length of the CDR3 is 12 residues. Germline loops: CDR1 MNHEY, CDR2 SVGAGI. Unmatched junction bases numbered 3, after V lost 4 bases and J lost 7 bases. In DNA form, the CDR3 reads TGTGCCAGCAGTTCCTGGGACAGTGAAGCTTTCTTT. Amino acids: CASSSWDSEAFF.

V is TRBV2 and J is TRBJ1-2; 8 bases match TRBD1. Germline CDR1 SNHLY, CDR2 FYNNEI. The CDR3 is 15 amino acids. Trimming at V came to 7 bases and at J to 2 bases, leaving 9 bases not matched to a gene. The CDR3 sequence: CASNTPGTGNYGYTF. Here the CDR3 DNA reads TGTGCCAGCAATACCCCCGGGACAGGAAACTATGGCTACACCTTC.

This chain links TRBV7-9 with TRBJ1-5; weak D call: TRBD1 (5 bases). Germline CDR1 is SEHNR and CDR2 is FQNEAQ (reference sequence). The V and J ends lost 5 bases and 6 bases respectively, with 14 bases between them. The CDR3 loop spans 14 amino acids. CDR3 nucleotides: TGTGCCAGCAGCCCCGGAGGGGACGGTCAGCCCCAGCATTTT. It is translated as CASSPGGDGQPQHF.

As DNA, the CDR3 is TGTGCCAGCAGCTCCCAACCGAACACTGAAGCTTTCTTT. It codes for CASSSQPNTEAFF. The V gene is TRBV7-3, the J gene TRBJ1-1, with D unresolved. Between the trimmed V and J ends, which lost 4 bases and 1 base, there was a span of 7 bases. The CDR3 length is 13 residues. Per germline, CDR1 SGHTA and CDR2 FQGTGA.

A single count supports this clone. This sequence joins TRBV5-1 and TRBJ1-1; D call uncertain. The germline gives CDR1 SGHRS, CDR2 YFSETQ. This CDR3 is 14 amino acids long. V lost 0 bases to trimming and J lost 3 bases, with 9 bases between them. CDR3 amino acids: CASSLVGEDTEAFF. The DNA for the CDR3 is TGCGCCAGCAGCTTGGTCGGGGAGGACACTGAAGCTTTCTTT.

The gene calls are TRBV6-2 or TRBV6-3 and TRBJ1-2; unclear D gene. Per germline, CDR1 MNHEY and CDR2 SVGEGT. The germline V and J ends were trimmed by 2 bases and 7 bases, with 8 bases remaining between them. The CDR3 is 12 residues long. The CDR3: CASSYRVPGYTF. CDR3 nucleotide sequence: TGTGCCAGCAGTTACCGGGTCCCTGGCTACACCTTC.

This chain uses TRBV6-2 or TRBV6-3 with TRBJ1-5, with 7 bases aligning to TRBD1. J was trimmed by 1 base and V by 4 bases; bases with no gene match: 10. This CDR3 comprises 17 residues. Germline lookup yields CDR1 MNHEY and CDR2 SVGEGT. In DNA, the CDR3 is TGTGCCAGCAGTTTACCACCGACAGGGAGAAGCAATCAGCCCCAGCATTTT. The encoded protein is CASSLPPTGRSNQPQHF.

V and J are TRBV10-3 and TRBJ2-2, with a possible D match to TRBD1 (5 bases). Deletions cut 1 base from V and 9 bases from J, with 9 bases between. CDR1 and CDR2 from the germline V gene are ENHRY and SYGVKD. The CDR3 has 13 residues. The CDR3 loop reads CAISEYAGRELFF. The CDR3 DNA follows: TGTGCCATCAGTGAGTACGCAGGGAGGGAGCTGTTTTTT.

V usage is TRBV27 and J usage is TRBJ2-2; 10 bases align to TRBD2. Germline CDR1 and CDR2: MNHEY and SMNVEV (reference sequence). The CDR3 is 16 amino acids. The V and J ends lost 4 bases and 4 bases, in that order; junction bases with no gene match: 6. Here the CDR3 DNA reads TGTGCCAGCAGTTCCCAGCGGGGGGGCGGCACCGGGGAGCTGTTTTTT. Translation: CASSSQRGGGTGELFF.

V is TRBV2 and J is TRBJ1-2; D is ambiguous. CDR1 and CDR2 from the germline V gene are SNHLY and FYNNEI. V was clipped by 1 base and J by 4 bases, with 4 bases between them. The CDR3 length is 12 residues. In DNA form, the CDR3 reads TGTGCCAGCAGTGAAGAAATCTATGGCTACACCTTC. It specifies CASSEEIYGYTF.

This clone came up a few times. This chain joins TRBV5-1 and TRBJ1-4; TRBD1 aligns across 12 bases. Germline V gives CDR1 SGHRS, CDR2 YFSETQ. The length of the CDR3 is 14 residues. Unmatched junction bases numbered 6, after V lost 4 bases and J lost 11 bases. CDR3 bases: TGCGCCAGCAGCCCGGGACAGGGGGCGAGGAAACTGTTTTTT. Protein: CASSPGQGARKLFF.

The V gene is TRBV30, the J gene TRBJ2-6; possibly TRBD1 or TRBD2 for D (5 bases each). V was trimmed by 5 bases and J by 0 bases, leaving 17 bases between them. Germline-derived CDR1 and CDR2 are GTSNPN and SVGIG (reference sequence). The CDR3 is 17 residues long. The CDR3 sequence is CAWERDVTYSGANVLTF. The DNA of the CDR3 is TGTGCCTGGGAAAGGGACGTCACCTACTCTGGGGCCAACGTCCTGACTTTC.

The table lists this clone with a few counts. The chain combines TRBV5-1 with TRBJ2-1; TRBD1 aligns across 8 bases. The CDR3 is made up of 15 amino acids. Germline-derived CDR1 and CDR2 are SGHRS and YFSETQ. V shed 5 bases, J shed 2 bases, and the junction held 6 bases outside the gene matches. The CDR3, as DNA: TGCGCCAGCAGTCCCCGACAGGGGCCCTACAATGAGCAGTTCTTC. Amino acids: CASSPRQGPYNEQFF. The whole variable domain, filled in from reference TRBV5-1 and TRBJ2-1, reads KAGVTQTPRYLIKTRGQQVTLSCSPISGHRSVSWYQQTPGQGLQFLFEYFSETQRNKGNFPGRFSGRQFSNSRSEMNVSTLELGDSALYLCASSPRQGPYNEQFFGPGTRLTVL.

The chain joins TRBV28 to TRBJ2-5, with a tentative D call TRBD2 (6 bases). The germline V and J ends were trimmed by 5 bases and 3 bases, with 16 bases remaining between them. Germline lookup yields CDR1 MDHEN and CDR2 SYDVKM. This CDR3 region has 15 residues. The CDR3 loop reads CASSLSGRYEETQYF. The CDR3 coding sequence is TGTGCCAGCAGTCTTAGCGGAAGATATGAAGAGACCCAGTACTTC.

The chain couples TRBV29-1 to TRBJ2-1; 7 bases align to TRBD2. This CDR3 comprises 11 residues. V shed 8 bases and J 9 bases; nucleotides not matched to a gene: 7. Germline-derived CDR1 and CDR2 are SQVTM and ANQGSEA. CDR3 sequence (DNA): TGCAGCTCTGGGAGGGGCTCTGAGCAGTTCTTC. It is translated as CSSGRGSEQFF.

The chain combines TRBV3-1 (or the pseudogene TRBV3-2) with TRBJ1-2, with a possible D match to TRBD1 (6 bases). This CDR3 is 14 amino acids long. Germline values: CDR1 LGHDT, CDR2 YNNKEL (reference sequence). V was shortened by 5 bases and J by 6 bases, with 16 bases between the two germline ends. The CDR3: CASSFLRAGDGYTF. CDR3 DNA sequence: TGTGCCAGCAGCTTCTTGAGGGCAGGGGATGGCTACACCTTC.

The rearrangement uses TRBV28 and TRBJ2-3; D is possibly TRBD2 (7 bases). The ends were cut back, 7 bases at V and 5 bases at J, with 19 bases in the middle. Per germline, CDR1 MDHEN and CDR2 SYDVKM. This CDR3 contains 15 residues. CDR3 sequence reads: CASISGGPPEDTQYF. CDR3 sequence (DNA): TGTGCCAGCATTTCGGGGGGCCCACCCGAAGATACGCAGTATTTT.

The chain recombines TRBV19 with TRBJ2-2; no clear D gene. CDR3 size: 15 residues. Germline values: CDR1 LNHDA, CDR2 SQIVND (reference sequence). Trimming stripped 1 base from V and 5 bases from J, with 11 bases between. The chain's CDR3 is CASSIVSFRTGELFF. Written as DNA, the CDR3 is TGTGCCAGTAGTATAGTGAGTTTTAGAACCGGGGAGCTGTTTTTT.

The V and J genes are TRBV2 and TRBJ2-5, with 7 bases lining up with TRBD1. Losses at the gene ends were 6 bases for V and 5 bases for J; bases not matched to a gene: 9. The CDR3 covers 14 residues. Germline V gives CDR1 SNHLY, CDR2 FYNNEI. CDR3 loop: CASSPTGVRETQYF. CDR3 in DNA: TGTGCCAGCAGCCCTACAGGGGTCAGGGAGACCCAGTACTTC.

The chain recombines TRBV5-1 with TRBJ1-3, with a weak D call TRBD1 (6 bases). There are 15 residues in the CDR3. V was shortened by 4 bases and J by 0 bases, with 11 bases between the two germline ends. CDR1 and CDR2 from the germline V gene are SGHRS and YFSETQ. The CDR3 is CASSQGTLSGNTIYF. CDR3 sequence (DNA): TGCGCCAGCAGCCAGGGGACTCTCTCTGGAAACACCATATATTTT.

The chain carries TRBV12-5 and TRBJ1-3; D may be TRBD1 (6 bases). Trimming took off 5 bases at V and 4 bases at J, with 15 bases between the two ends. The CDR3 loop spans 15 amino acids. Germline CDR1 and CDR2: LGHNT and FRNRAP. CDR3 residues: CASGPSGAAGNTIYF. CDR3 nucleotide sequence: TGTGCTAGTGGTCCATCGGGGGCTGCGGGAAACACCATATATTTT. Drawing the rest from reference TRBV12-5 and TRBJ1-3, the complete variable domain is DARVTQTPRHKVTEMGQEVTMRCQPILGHNTVFWYRQTMMQGLELLAYFRNRAPLDDSGMPKDRFSAEMPDATLATLKIQPSEPRDSAVYFCASGPSGAAGNTIYFGEGSWLTVV.